A selection of T cell receptor beta chains follows, all from one sample in a study of blood T cell repertoires in COVID-19. Produced via immunoSEQ multiplex PCR; TCRdb's table is partial and in-frame only. Found here are about 70,000 clones, 79% of them singletons; the top ten hold approximately 6.8%. The source material was peripheral blood. The receptor source for this set is a woman aged 60-75 years with acute or convalescent COVID-19. Both conserved end residues are part of each CDR3. D genes are given only for firm matches. A row's size may be missing; if present it is once, few, many or a size class.

size: .
D: .
J: TRBJ2-2
length: 13
V: TRBV3-1/TRBV3-2
DNA: TGTGCCAGCAGCCAAGGGGCCACCGGGGAGCTGTTTTTT
CDR3: CASSQGATGELFF

size: .
D: .
J: TRBJ2-7
length: 12
V: TRBV7-2
DNA: TGTGCCAGCAGCTTAGAAGCGCCCGAGCAGTACTTC
CDR3: CASSLEAPEQYF

size: .
D: TRBD1
J: TRBJ2-7
length: 14
V: TRBV18
DNA: TGTGCCAGCTCACCCGCGGGACAGGGGGGCGAGCAGTACTTC
CDR3: CASSPAGQGGEQYF

size: .
D: .
J: TRBJ1-4
length: 12
V: TRBV7-9
DNA: TGTGCCAGCAGCTTCCGCGATGAAAAACTGTTTTTT
CDR3: CASSFRDEKLFF

size: .
D: TRBD1
J: TRBJ1-2
length: 17
V: TRBV28
DNA: TGTGCCAGCAGTTTATCCGGGCAGGGGGCTCGGGGCTATGGCTACACCTTC
CDR3: CASSLSGQGARGYGYTF

size: .
D: .
J: TRBJ2-1
length: 12
V: TRBV18
DNA: TGTGCCAGCTCACTAGACTACAATGAGCAGTTCTTC
CDR3: CASSLDYNEQFF

size: .
D: .
J: TRBJ1-2
length: 16
V: TRBV3-1/TRBV3-2
DNA: TGTGCCAGCAGCCAAGATAACGGGTTTTTGTACTATGGCTACACCTTC
CDR3: CASSQDNGFLYYGYTF

size: once
D: .
J: TRBJ1-2
length: 16
V: TRBV4-1
DNA: TGCGCCAGCAGCCAAGATCGTTCAGGGGTGTTTGATGGCTACACCTTC
CDR3: CASSQDRSGVFDGYTF

size: .
D: TRBD1
J: TRBJ2-3
length: 14
V: TRBV6-4
DNA: TGTGCCAGCAGTGAGGGACAGGGCACAGATACGCAGTATTTT
CDR3: CASSEGQGTDTQYF

size: once
D: .
J: TRBJ1-1
length: 11
V: TRBV28
DNA: TGTGCCAGCAGGCGATACACTGAAGCTTTCTTT
CDR3: CASRRYTEAFF

size: once
D: .
J: TRBJ2-7
length: 13
V: TRBV5-8
DNA: TGTGCCAGCAGCTTCCAGGCAGGCGACGAGCAGTACTTC
CDR3: CASSFQAGDEQYF

size: few
D: .
J: TRBJ1-1
length: 13
V: TRBV4-1
DNA: TGCGCCAGCAGCCATATCTTCCCCACTGAAGCTTTCTTT
CDR3: CASSHIFPTEAFF

size: .
D: .
J: TRBJ2-7
length: 15
V: TRBV5-5
DNA: TGTGCCAGCAGCCAAGGGCCAGGGGAAACCTACGAGCAGTACTTC
CDR3: CASSQGPGETYEQYF

size: .
D: TRBD2
J: TRBJ2-3
length: 17
V: TRBV5-1
DNA: TGCGCCAGCAGCTTGGCCAATAGCGGGGGGCCGACAGATACGCAGTATTTT
CDR3: CASSLANSGGPTDTQYF

size: .
D: .
J: TRBJ1-1
length: 12
V: TRBV10-3
DNA: TGTGCCATCGGGGAGGGGAACACTGAAGCTTTCTTT
CDR3: CAIGEGNTEAFF

size: once
D: TRBD1
J: TRBJ1-2
length: 14
V: TRBV5-6
DNA: TGTGCCAGCAGCCAAAGGACAGGGGAAGGTGGCTACACCTTC
CDR3: CASSQRTGEGGYTF

size: .
D: TRBD1
J: TRBJ1-5
length: 15
V: TRBV15
DNA: TGTGCCACCAGCAGGAGGGACAGGGGCAATCAGCCCCAGCATTTT
CDR3: CATSRRDRGNQPQHF